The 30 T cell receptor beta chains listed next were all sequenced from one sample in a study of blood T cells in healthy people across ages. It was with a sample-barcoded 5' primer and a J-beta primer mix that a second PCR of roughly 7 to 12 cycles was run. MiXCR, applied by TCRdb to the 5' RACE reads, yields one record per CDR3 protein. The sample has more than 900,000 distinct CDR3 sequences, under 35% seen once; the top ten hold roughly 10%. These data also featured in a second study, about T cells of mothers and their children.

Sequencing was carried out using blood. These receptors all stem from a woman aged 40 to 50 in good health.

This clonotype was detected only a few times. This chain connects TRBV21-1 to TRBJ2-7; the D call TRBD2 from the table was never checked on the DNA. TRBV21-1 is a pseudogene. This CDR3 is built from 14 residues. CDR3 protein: CASSKDGRDYEQYF. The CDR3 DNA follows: TGTGCCAGCAGCAAAGACGGCAGGGACTACGAGCAGTACTTC.

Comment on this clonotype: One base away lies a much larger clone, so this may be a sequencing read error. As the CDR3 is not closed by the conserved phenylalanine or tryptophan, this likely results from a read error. This chain's CDR3 is CASSPAGGRSSYEQYC. CDR3 in DNA: TGTGCCAGCAGTCCCGCCGGGGGCCGCTCGAGCTACGAGCAGTACTGC. The rearrangement links TRBV7-9 to TRBJ2-7; D is perhaps TRBD1 or TRBD2 (6 bases each). The CDR3 consists of 16 residues. Germline CDR1 reads SEHNR; CDR2 reads FQNEAQ (reference sequence). V was cut by 6 bases and J by 3 bases, with 21 bases left in between.

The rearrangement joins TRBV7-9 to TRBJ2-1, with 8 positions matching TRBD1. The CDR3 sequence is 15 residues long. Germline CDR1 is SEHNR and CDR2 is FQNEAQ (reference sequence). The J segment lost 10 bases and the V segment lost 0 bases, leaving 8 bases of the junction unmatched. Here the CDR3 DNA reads TGTGCCAGCAGCTTAGCCGGGACAGGTTCATACGAGCAGTTCTTC. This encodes CASSLAGTGSYEQFF.

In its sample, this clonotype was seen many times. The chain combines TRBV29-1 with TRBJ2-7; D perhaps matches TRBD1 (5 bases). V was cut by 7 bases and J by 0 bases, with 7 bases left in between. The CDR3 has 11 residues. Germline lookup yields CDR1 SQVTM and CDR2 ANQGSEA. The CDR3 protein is CSGGYSYEQYF. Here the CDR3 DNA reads TGCAGCGGGGGCTACTCCTACGAGCAGTACTTC.

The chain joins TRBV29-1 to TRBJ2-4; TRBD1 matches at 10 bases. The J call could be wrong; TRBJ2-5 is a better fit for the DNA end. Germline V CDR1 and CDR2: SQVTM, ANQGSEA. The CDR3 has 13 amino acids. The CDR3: CSATTGGGETQYF. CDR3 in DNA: TGCAGCGCAACGACAGGGGGCGGAGAGACCCAGTACTTC.

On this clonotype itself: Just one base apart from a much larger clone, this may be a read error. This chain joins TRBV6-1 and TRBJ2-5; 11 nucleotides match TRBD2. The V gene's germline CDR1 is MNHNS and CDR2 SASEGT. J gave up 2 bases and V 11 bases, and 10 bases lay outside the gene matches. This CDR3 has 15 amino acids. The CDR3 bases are TGTGCCGGCATCCCCCGACTAGCGGGGCAAGAGACCCAGTACTTC. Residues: CAGIPRLAGQETQYF.

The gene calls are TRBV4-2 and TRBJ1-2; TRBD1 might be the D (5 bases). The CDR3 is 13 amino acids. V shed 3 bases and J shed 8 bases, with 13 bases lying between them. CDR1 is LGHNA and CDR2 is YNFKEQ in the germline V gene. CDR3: CASSQAGHLGYTF. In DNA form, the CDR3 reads TGTGCCAGCAGCCAGGCCGGACACCTGGGCTACACCTTC.

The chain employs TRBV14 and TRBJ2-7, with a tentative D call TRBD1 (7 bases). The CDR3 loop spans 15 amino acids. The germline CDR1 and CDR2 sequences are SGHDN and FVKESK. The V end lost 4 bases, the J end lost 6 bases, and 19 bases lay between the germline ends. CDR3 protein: CASSRGGTGEVEQYF. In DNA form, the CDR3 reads TGTGCCAGCAGCCGTGGAGGAACAGGGGAGGTCGAGCAGTACTTC.

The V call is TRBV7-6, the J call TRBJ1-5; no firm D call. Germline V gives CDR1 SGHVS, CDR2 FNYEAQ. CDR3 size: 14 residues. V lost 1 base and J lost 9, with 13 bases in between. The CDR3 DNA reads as TGTGCCAGCAGCTTAGATAAGGGCCTGGGGCCCCAGCATTTT. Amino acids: CASSLDKGLGPQHF.

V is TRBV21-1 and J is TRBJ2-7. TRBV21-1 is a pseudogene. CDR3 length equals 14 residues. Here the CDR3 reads CASRPRLTSYEQYF. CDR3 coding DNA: TGTGCCAGCAGACCCCGTCTCACCTCCTACGAGCAGTACTTC.

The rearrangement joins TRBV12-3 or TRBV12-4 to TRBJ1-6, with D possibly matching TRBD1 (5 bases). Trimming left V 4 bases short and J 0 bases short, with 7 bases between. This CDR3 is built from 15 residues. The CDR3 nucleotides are TGTGCCAGCAGTTGGGGGGTCTCCTATAATTCACCCCTCCACTTT. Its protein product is CASSWGVSYNSPLHF.

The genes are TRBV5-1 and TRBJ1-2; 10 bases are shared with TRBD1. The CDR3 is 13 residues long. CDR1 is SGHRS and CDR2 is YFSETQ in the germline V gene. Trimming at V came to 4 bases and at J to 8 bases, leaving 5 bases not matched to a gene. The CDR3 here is CASSPDRGQGYTF. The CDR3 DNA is TGCGCCAGCAGCCCAGACAGGGGGCAAGGCTACACCTTC.

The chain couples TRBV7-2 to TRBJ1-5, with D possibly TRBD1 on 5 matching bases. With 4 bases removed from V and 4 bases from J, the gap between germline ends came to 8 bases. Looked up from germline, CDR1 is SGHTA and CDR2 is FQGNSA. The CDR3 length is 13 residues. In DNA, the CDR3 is TGTGCCAGCAGCTCACAGGATAATCAGCCCCAGCATTTT. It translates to CASSSQDNQPQHF. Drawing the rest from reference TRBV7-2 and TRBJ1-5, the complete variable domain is GAGVSQSPSNKVTEKGKDVELRCDPISGHTALYWYRQSLGQGLEFLIYFQGNSAPDKSGLPSDRFSAERTGGSVSTLTIQRTQQEDSAVYLCASSSQDNQPQHFGDGTRLSIL.

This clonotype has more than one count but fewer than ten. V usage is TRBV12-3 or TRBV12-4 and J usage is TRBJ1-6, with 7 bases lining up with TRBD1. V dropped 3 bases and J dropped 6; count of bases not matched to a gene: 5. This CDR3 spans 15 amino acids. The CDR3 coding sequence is TGTGCCAGCAGTTTGGGTGGGACAGCTAATTCACCCCTCCACTTT. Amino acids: CASSLGGTANSPLHF.

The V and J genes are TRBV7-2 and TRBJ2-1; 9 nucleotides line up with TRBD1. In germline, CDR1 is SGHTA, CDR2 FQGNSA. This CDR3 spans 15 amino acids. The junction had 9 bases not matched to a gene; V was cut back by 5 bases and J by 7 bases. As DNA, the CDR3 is TGTGCCAGCAGCACCAACAGGGGGCTGCGTAATGAGCAGTTCTTC. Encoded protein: CASSTNRGLRNEQFF.

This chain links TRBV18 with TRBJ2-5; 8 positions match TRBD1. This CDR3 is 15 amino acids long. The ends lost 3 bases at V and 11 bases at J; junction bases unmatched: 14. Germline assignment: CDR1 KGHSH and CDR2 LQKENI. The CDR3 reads CASSPRDRKSNEQYF. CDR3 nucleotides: TGTGCCAGCTCACCGCGGGACAGGAAGAGCAATGAGCAGTACTTC.

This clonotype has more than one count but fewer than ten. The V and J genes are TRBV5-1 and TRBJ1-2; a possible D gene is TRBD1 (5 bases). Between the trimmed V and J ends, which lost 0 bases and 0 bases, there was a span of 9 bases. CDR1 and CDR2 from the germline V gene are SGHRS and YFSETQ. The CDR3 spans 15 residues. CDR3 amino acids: CASSLDIRANYGYTF. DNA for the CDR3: TGCGCCAGCAGCTTGGATATCAGGGCTAACTATGGCTACACCTTC.

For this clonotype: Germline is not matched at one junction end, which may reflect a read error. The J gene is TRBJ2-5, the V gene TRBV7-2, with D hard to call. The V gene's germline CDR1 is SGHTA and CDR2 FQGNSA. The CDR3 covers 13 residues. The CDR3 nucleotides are TGTGCCAGCAGCTTAGCGCGGCAAGAGACCCAGGACTTC. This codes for CASSLARQETQDF.

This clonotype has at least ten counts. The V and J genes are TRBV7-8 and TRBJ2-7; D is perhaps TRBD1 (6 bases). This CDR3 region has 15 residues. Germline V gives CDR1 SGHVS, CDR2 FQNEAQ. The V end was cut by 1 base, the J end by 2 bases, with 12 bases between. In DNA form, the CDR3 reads TGTGCCAGCAGCTTAGTTGCCAGGGGAGCCTACGAGCAGTACTTC. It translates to CASSLVARGAYEQYF.

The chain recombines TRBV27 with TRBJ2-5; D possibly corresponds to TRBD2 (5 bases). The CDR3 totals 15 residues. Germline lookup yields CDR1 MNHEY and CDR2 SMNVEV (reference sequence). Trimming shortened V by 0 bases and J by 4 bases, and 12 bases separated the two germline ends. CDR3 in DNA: TGTGCCAGCAGTTTATCACGGGGATCGACAGAGACCCAGTACTTC. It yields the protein CASSLSRGSTETQYF.

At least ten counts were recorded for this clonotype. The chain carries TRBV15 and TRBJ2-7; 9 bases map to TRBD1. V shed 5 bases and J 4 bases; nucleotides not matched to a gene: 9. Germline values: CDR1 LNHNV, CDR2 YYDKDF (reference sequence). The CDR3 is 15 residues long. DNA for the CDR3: TGTGCCACCAGCCCAGGAGGACAGGGGACTTACGAGCAGTACTTC. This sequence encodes CATSPGGQGTYEQYF. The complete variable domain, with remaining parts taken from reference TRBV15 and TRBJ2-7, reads DAMVIQNPRYQVTQFGKPVTLSCSQTLNHNVMYWYQQKSSQAPKLLFHYYDKDFNNEADTPDNFQSRRPNTSFCFLDIRSPGLGDTAMYLCATSPGGQGTYEQYFGPGTRLTVT.

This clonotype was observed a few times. CDR3 amino acids: CASTGQLYGYTF. In nucleotides, the CDR3 is TGTGCCAGCACCGGACAGCTCTATGGCTACACCTTC. This chain joins TRBV6-6 and TRBJ1-2; D perhaps matches TRBD1 (6 bases). CDR1 is MNHNY and CDR2 is SVGAGI in the germline V gene (reference sequence). The V end was cut by 7 bases, the J end by 4 bases, with 10 bases between. The CDR3 sequence is 12 residues long.

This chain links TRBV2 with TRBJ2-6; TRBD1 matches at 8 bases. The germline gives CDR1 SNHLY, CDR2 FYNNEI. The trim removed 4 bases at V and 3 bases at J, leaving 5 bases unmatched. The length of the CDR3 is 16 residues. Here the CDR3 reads CASSGQGQVGANVLTF. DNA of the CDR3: TGTGCCAGCAGTGGACAGGGGCAGGTTGGGGCCAACGTCCTGACTTTC.

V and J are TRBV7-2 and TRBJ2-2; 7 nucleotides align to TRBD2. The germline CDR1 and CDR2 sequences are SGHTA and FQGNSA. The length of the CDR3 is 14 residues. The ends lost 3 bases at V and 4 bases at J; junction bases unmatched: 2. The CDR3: CASSFERGTGELFF. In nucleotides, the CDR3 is TGTGCCAGCAGCTTCGAGCGGGGCACCGGGGAGCTGTTTTTT.

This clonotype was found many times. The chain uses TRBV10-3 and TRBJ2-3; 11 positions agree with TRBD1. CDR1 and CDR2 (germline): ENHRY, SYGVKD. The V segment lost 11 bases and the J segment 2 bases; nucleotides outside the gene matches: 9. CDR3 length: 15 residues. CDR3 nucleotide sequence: TGTGCCGCAAGGACAGGGGGCGCGTCCACAGATACGCAGTATTTT. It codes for CAARTGGASTDTQYF.

CDR3 sequence reads: CASSGTGGPHNEQFF. In DNA, the CDR3 is TGCGCCAGCAGCGGGACAGGGGGGCCTCACAATGAGCAGTTCTTC. The V call is TRBV5-1, the J call TRBJ2-1; 11 bases match TRBD1. The ends lost 4 bases at V and 5 bases at J; junction bases unmatched: 5. Germline CDR1 reads SGHRS; CDR2 reads YFSETQ. The length of the CDR3 is 15 residues.

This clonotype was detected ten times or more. The CDR3 nucleotides read TGCGCCAGCAGCCACGAAAAGCCAGAGCCGGGCAGGGTCTACTCCTACGAGCAGTACTTC. This gives the protein CASSHEKPEPGRVYSYEQYF. The V call is TRBV4-3, the J call TRBJ2-7, with a possible D match to TRBD1 (5 bases). Germline-derived CDR1 and CDR2 are LGHNA and YSLEER. The CDR3 spans 20 residues. V was trimmed by 3 bases and J by 0 bases, leaving 27 bases between them.

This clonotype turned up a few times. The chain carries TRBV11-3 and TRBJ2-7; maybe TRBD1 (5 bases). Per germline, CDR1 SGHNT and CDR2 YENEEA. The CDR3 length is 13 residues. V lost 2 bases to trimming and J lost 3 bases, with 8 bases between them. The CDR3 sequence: CASSLRTNYEQYF. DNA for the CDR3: TGTGCCAGCAGCTTACGGACAAACTACGAGCAGTACTTC.

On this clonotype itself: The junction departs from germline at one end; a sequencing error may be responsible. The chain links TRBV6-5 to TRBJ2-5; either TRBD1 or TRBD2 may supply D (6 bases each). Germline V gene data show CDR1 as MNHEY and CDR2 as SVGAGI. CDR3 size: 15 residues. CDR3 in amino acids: CASSYSRGGQETRYF. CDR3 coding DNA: TGTGCCAGCAGTTACTCCAGAGGGGGGCAAGAGACCCGGTACTTC.

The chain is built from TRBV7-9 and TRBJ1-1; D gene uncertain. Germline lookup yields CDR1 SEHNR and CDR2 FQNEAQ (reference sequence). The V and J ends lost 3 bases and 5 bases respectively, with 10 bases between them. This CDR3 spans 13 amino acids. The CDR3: CASSLSQATEAFF. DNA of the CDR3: TGTGCCAGCAGCTTGTCCCAGGCGACTGAAGCTTTCTTT.